Listed here is a single T cell receptor beta chain. The data were taken from a study of control samples from healthy donors and cancer patients. The V gene lost 1 base and the J gene lost 1 base, with 8 bases spanning the gap. The CDR3 runs 14 residues. Germline V gene lookup returns CDR1 SGHRS and CDR2 YFSETQ. Clones were read by immunoSEQ multiplex PCR, and TCRdb kept only the in-frame ones, dropping some. The sample consists of 250,000 to 300,000 clones, roughly 80% of them appearing once. V gene TRBV5-1 combines with J gene TRBJ1-1; D is unclear. The source material was PBMCs. This TCR was sampled from an older woman with lung cancer. The CDR3 coding sequence is TGCGCCAGCAGCTTGTCTCCCGGGAACACTGAAGCTTTCTTT. Residues: CASSLSPGNTEAFF. Based on the CDR3 plus reference TRBV5-1 and TRBJ1-1, the full variable domain is KAGVTQTPRYLIKTRGQQVTLSCSPISGHRSVSWYQQTPGQGLQFLFEYFSETQRNKGNFPGRFSGRQFSNSRSEMNVSTLELGDSALYLCASSLSPGNTEAFFGQGTRLTVV.